Below are 8 T cell receptor beta chains sequenced from a single sample in a study of blood T cell repertoires in COVID-19. Only in-frame clones appear in the TCRdb table, and some are missing; sequencing was by immunoSEQ multiplex PCR. The sample lists around 100,000 clones, about 90% occurring once. Sequencing was performed on peripheral blood. Receptors were obtained from a man aged 25 to 40 in a cohort sampled during active COVID-19.

The chain uses TRBV7-6 and TRBJ2-2, with 10 bases identical to TRBD1. Germline CDR1 reads SGHVS; CDR2 reads FNYEAQ. The CDR3 length is 16 residues. The ends lost 5 bases at V and 4 bases at J; junction bases unmatched: 7. This CDR3 is CASSLLGQGTTGELFF. The DNA of the CDR3 is TGTGCCAGCAGCCTACTGGGACAGGGGACCACCGGGGAGCTGTTTTTT.

The chain is built from TRBV19 and TRBJ2-1; D call uncertain. Germline loops: CDR1 LNHDA, CDR2 SQIVND (reference sequence). The V end was cut by 6 bases, the J end by 4 bases, with 7 bases between. CDR3 length: 12 amino acids. The CDR3 nucleotides read TGTGCCAGTAGCAGTGGTTACAATGAGCAGTTCTTC. Residues: CASSSGYNEQFF. Full variable domain (rest looked up from reference TRBV19 and TRBJ2-1): DGGITQSPKYLFRKEGQNVTLSCEQNLNHDAMYWYRQDPGQGLRLIYYSQIVNDFQKGDIAEGYSVSREKKESFPLTVTSAQKNPTAFYLCASSSGYNEQFFGPGTRLTVL.

The V gene is TRBV30, the J gene TRBJ1-5; a possible D gene is TRBD1 (5 bases). V lost 2 bases to trimming and J lost 6 bases, with 11 bases between them. The CDR3 is 13 amino acids. Germline loops: CDR1 GTSNPN, CDR2 SVGIG (reference sequence). CDR3 sequence: CAWSPGGGQPQHF. CDR3 in DNA: TGTGCCTGGAGTCCCGGGGGGGGTCAGCCCCAGCATTTT.

The chain employs TRBV19 and TRBJ2-7; TRBD1 agrees at 9 bases. Germline CDR1 LNHDA, CDR2 SQIVND (reference sequence). The CDR3 is 15 residues long. Unmatched junction bases numbered 4, after V lost 1 base and J lost 3 bases. CDR3 nucleotide sequence: TGTGCCAGTAGTATAGCCTCGACAGGGGGCTACGAGCAGTACTTC. Encoded protein: CASSIASTGGYEQYF. The variable domain in full, with the rest retrieved from reference TRBV19 and TRBJ2-7, is DGGITQSPKYLFRKEGQNVTLSCEQNLNHDAMYWYRQDPGQGLRLIYYSQIVNDFQKGDIAEGYSVSREKKESFPLTVTSAQKNPTAFYLCASSIASTGGYEQYFGPGTRLTVT.

J is TRBJ1-2 and V is TRBV24-1; no clear D gene. In germline, CDR1 is KGHDR, CDR2 SFDVKD. This CDR3 contains 13 residues. V gave up 4 bases and J gave up 4 bases, with 9 bases separating them. This CDR3 is CATSDRGSYGYTF. The CDR3 bases are TGTGCCACCAGTGACCGGGGTTCCTATGGCTACACCTTC.

V and J are TRBV18 and TRBJ2-3; 7 positions match TRBD1. In germline, CDR1 is KGHSH, CDR2 LQKENI. Germline trimming cut 5 bases from V and 7 bases from J; bases unmatched to any gene: 12. This CDR3 has 15 residues. The DNA of the CDR3 is TGTGCCAGCTCAGGCAAGACAGGGCCCGGGAATACGCAGTATTTT. Its protein is CASSGKTGPGNTQYF.

There are a few counts of this clone. This chain joins TRBV7-9 and TRBJ2-7; D perhaps matches TRBD1 (6 bases). CDR1 SEHNR and CDR2 FQNEAQ come from the germline V gene (reference sequence). CDR3 length equals 14 residues. Trimming stripped 3 bases from V and 6 bases from J, with 15 bases between. The CDR3, as DNA: TGTGCCAGCAGCTTCGTCAGGGGAAGGGGCGAGCAGTACTTC. As protein: CASSFVRGRGEQYF.

V and J are TRBV9 and TRBJ2-3, with TRBD1 identical over 7 bases. Germline CDR1 reads SGDLS; CDR2 reads YYNGEE. With 0 bases clipped from V and 5 bases from J, the junction kept 12 bases outside the gene matches. CDR3 size: 17 residues. This CDR3 reads CASSVGGGQRSRDTQYF. CDR3 DNA sequence: TGTGCCAGCAGCGTAGGAGGGGGACAGAGGTCTAGAGATACGCAGTATTTT.